The TCR beta chain described here comes from a study of blood T cell repertoires in COVID-19. Study-level information: Samples taken during acute and convalescent COVID-19 were collected in the United States, Italy and Spain. The cDNA or gDNA used as material had been derived from T cells, B-cell-depleted T cells, or PBMCs.

The CDR3 loop spans 13 amino acids. Trimming removed 8 bases from V and 4 bases from J; junction bases left unmatched: 2. Germline CDR1 LNHDA, CDR2 SQIVND (reference sequence). In the original processing: How many nucleated cells were present was estimated from reference gene primer amplification. Generated by immunoSEQ multiplex PCR, the TCRdb table keeps only in-frame clones and is missing some. The V and J calls and clone size are taken from that table; D and trimming were inferred from the DNA. The sample has approximately 330,000 clones; about 87% are singletons. The rearrangement joins TRBV19 to TRBJ2-3; 11 bases are shared with TRBD2. The receptor was isolated from a man aged 25 to 40 with COVID-19, enrolled during active disease. The sequenced sample consisted of peripheral blood. The CDR3 DNA follows: TGTGCCAGTCGACTAGCGGGATCAGATACGCAGTATTTT. It yields the protein CASRLAGSDTQYF.